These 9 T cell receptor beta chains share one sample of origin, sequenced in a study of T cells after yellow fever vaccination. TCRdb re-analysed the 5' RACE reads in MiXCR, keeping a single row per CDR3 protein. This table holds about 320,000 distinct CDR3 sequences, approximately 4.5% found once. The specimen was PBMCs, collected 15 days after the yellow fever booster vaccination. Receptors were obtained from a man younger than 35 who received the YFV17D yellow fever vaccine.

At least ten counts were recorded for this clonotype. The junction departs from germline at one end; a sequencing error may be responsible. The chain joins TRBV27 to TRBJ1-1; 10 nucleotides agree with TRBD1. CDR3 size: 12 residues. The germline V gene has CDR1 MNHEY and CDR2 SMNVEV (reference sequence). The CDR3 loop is CASSPRDRGLIF. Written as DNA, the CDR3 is TGTGCCAGCAGTCCCAGGGACAGGGGCCTGATCTTT.

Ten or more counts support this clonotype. The CDR3 is CASGQKTGPEQYV. The CDR3 coding sequence is TGTGCTAGTGGTCAGAAGACAGGACCCGAGCAGTACGTC. The chain combines TRBV12-5 with TRBJ2-7, with D possibly TRBD1 on 6 matching bases. The CDR3 consists of 13 residues. Between the trimmed V and J ends, which lost 5 bases and 6 bases, there was a span of 14 bases. Germline CDR1 LGHNT, CDR2 FRNRAP.

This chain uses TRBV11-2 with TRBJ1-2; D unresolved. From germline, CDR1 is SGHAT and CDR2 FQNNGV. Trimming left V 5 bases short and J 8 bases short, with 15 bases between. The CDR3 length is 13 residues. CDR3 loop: CASSPYPDRGYTF. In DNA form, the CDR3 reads TGTGCCAGCAGCCCTTACCCTGACCGCGGCTACACCTTC. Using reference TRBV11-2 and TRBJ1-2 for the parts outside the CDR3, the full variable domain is EAGVAQSPRYKIIEKRQSVAFWCNPISGHATLYWYQQILGQGPKLLIQFQNNGVVDDSQLPKDRFSAERLKGVDSTLKIQPAKLEDSAVYLCASSPYPDRGYTFGSGTRLTVV.

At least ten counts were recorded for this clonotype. CDR3 coding DNA: TGTGCCAGCAGCTTAGGGGGCCAATACTATGGCTACACCTTC. Translation: CASSLGGQYYGYTF. V is TRBV7-9 and J is TRBJ1-2, with a tentative D call TRBD1 (5 bases). Germline-derived CDR1 and CDR2 are SEHNR and FQNEAQ (reference sequence). V was pared by 1 base and J by 3 bases, with 9 bases between. The CDR3 extends over 14 amino acids.

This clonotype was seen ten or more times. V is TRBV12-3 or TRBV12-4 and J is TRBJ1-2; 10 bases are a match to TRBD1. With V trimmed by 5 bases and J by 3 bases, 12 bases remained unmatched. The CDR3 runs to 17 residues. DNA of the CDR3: TGTGCCAGCAGTCAGCCGGGACAGGGGTTATTTGACTATGGCTACACCTTC. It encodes CASSQPGQGLFDYGYTF.

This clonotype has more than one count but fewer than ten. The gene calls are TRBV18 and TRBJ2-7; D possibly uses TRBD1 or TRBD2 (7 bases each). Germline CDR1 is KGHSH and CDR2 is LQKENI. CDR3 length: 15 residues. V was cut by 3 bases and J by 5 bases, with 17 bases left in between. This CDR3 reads CASSPDHRGGNEQYF. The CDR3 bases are TGTGCCAGCTCACCGGATCACAGGGGAGGGAACGAGCAGTACTTC.

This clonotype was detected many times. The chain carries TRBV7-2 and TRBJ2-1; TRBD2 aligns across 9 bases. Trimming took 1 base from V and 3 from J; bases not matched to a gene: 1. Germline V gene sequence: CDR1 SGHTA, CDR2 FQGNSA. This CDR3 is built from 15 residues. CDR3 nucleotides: TGTGCCAGCAGCTTAGTAGCGGGGGTCTACAATGAGCAGTTCTTC. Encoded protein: CASSLVAGVYNEQFF.

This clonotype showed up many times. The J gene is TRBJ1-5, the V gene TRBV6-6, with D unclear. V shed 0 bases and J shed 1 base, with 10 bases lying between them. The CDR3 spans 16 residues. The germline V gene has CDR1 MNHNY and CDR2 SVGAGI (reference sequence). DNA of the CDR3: TGTGCCAGCAGTTACTCGAAGACCGAGAGCAATCAGCCCCAGCATTTT. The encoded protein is CASSYSKTESNQPQHF.

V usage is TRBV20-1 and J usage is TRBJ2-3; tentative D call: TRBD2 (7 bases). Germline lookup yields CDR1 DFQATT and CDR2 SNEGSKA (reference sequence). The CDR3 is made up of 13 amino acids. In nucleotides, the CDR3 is TGCTCTCAGGCGGGGGCTAGCACAGATACGCAGTATTTT. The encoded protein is CSQAGASTDTQYF.